The T cell receptor (beta chain) described here comes from a study of tumor-infiltrating lymphocytes in primary liver carcinoma. Study-level background: Between about 4 and 11 cm across, the tumors were all of stage T1-T3 N0M0.

Findings and limits, study-wide: Tumors and blood were compared for top-250-clone fraction, and tumors had the significantly higher value (p = 0.039).

TCR beta cDNA came from approximately 0.55 ug total RNA, primed with a constant-region primer. Sequencing libraries for TCR beta derived from three nested multiplex PCR rounds that used slightly modified ARM-PCR. Rounds one and two of PCR, each of 10 cycles, were primed with TRBV1-TRBV30 forward primers and a C-beta reverse primer. From the multiplex PCR reads, TCRdb called clonotypes with MiXCR, one entry per CDR3 protein. The table records 200,000 or so distinct CDR3 sequences, about 61% of them present only once. The CDR3 sequence is 16 residues long. Germline loops: CDR1 MGHRA, CDR2 YSYEKL. Comment on this clonotype: The antigen remains unidentified. A much larger clonotype is one base distant, so this may be a read error.

RNA was extracted from whole blood without cell sorting, alongside germline DNA. The researchers drew 3.5 to 4.5 milliliters of peripheral blood before surgery. The chain combines TRBV4-1 with TRBJ1-6; TRBD1 is a possible D gene (5 bases). Sample: peripheral blood. The TCR comes from a woman aged 55-70 years with primary liver carcinoma and hepatitis B virus infection. The DNA for the CDR3 is TGCGCCAGCAGCCAAGAAGGGAGACAGTCAAATTCACCCCACCACTTT. As protein: CASSQEGRQSNSPHHF.